Sequencing of this T cell receptor (beta chain) was carried out in a study of blood T cell repertoires in COVID-19. Whole-study context: Both acute and convalescent COVID-19 samples were obtained from the United States, Italy and Spain. Nucleic acid was either cDNA or gDNA, and it came from T cells, B-cell-depleted T cells, or PBMCs.

The CDR3 length is 17 residues. Germline V lookup: CDR1 SGHNT, CDR2 YYREEE (reference sequence). Deletions cut 4 bases from V and 2 bases from J, with 19 bases between. Original methodology: How many nucleated cells were present was estimated from reference gene primer amplification. TCRdb keeps only in-frame clones here, not all; method: immunoSEQ multiplex PCR. V and J calls and clone size are as listed in that table; D and trimming were resolved from the DNA. The sample holds 150,000 to 160,000 clones, about 73% seen once. This TCR derives from an elderly man with acute or convalescent COVID-19. The sequencing sample was made of peripheral blood. This chain links TRBV5-4 with TRBJ2-1; D perhaps matches TRBD2 (5 bases). The CDR3 DNA is TGTGCCAGCAGCCCACGGGCGGGTTTTAACCCCTACAATGAGCAGTTCTTC. Encoded protein: CASSPRAGFNPYNEQFF.